These 3 T cell receptor beta chains were sequenced from one sample in a study of blood T cell repertoires in COVID-19. Repertoires were generated with immunoSEQ multiplex PCR, while TCRdb's copy carries only in-frame clones and drops some. The data show approximately 13,000 clones, with around 83% seen just once and around 25% held by the top ten. The source material was peripheral blood. The receptor source for this set is a man in his forties with active or convalescent COVID-19.

This chain uses TRBV7-9 with TRBJ1-6, with a tentative D call TRBD1 (6 bases). The CDR3 loop spans 15 amino acids. Trimming took 1 base from V and 5 from J, leaving 9 bases between them. Per the germline V gene, CDR1 is SEHNR and CDR2 is FQNEAQ (reference sequence). CDR3 nucleotide sequence: TGTGCCAGCAGCTTAGGAGGGGGTGATAATTCACCCCTCCACTTT. Residues: CASSLGGGDNSPLHF.

Only one count was recorded for this clone. The rearrangement uses TRBV11-1 and TRBJ1-2; 7 bases match TRBD1. With V trimmed by 4 bases and J by 3 bases, 5 bases remained unmatched. CDR1 and CDR2 (germline): SGHAT, FQDESV (reference sequence). The CDR3 length is 14 residues. The CDR3: CASSSQGSHYGYTF. Written as DNA, the CDR3 is TGTGCCAGCAGCTCACAGGGGTCTCACTATGGCTACACCTTC.

This clone has just a few counts. The chain is built from TRBV6-2 or TRBV6-3 and TRBJ2-6; D is unresolved. CDR1 and CDR2 (germline): MNHEY, SVGEGT. V lost 4 bases, J lost 2 bases, and 12 bases lay in between. The CDR3 totals 16 residues. The CDR3 here is CASSFIEAAGANVLTF. The CDR3 DNA reads TGTGCCAGCAGTTTCATTGAGGCCGCTGGGGCCAACGTCCTGACTTTC.